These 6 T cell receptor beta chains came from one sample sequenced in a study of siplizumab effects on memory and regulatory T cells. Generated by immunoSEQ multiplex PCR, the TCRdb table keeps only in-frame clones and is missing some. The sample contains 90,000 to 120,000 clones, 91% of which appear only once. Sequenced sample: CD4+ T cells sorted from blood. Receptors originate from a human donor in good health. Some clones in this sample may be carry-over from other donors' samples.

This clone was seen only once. The CDR3 region is CASSLVKAGPKLNNEQFF. Here the CDR3 DNA reads TGTGCCAGCAGCTTGGTCAAGGCGGGTCCTAAGTTAAACAATGAGCAGTTCTTC. The rearrangement links TRBV5-4 to TRBJ2-1; TRBD2 might be the D (5 bases). The germline CDR1 and CDR2 sequences are SGHNT and YYREEE (reference sequence). This CDR3 is built from 18 residues. The V end was cut by 0 bases, the J end by 5 bases, with 21 bases between.

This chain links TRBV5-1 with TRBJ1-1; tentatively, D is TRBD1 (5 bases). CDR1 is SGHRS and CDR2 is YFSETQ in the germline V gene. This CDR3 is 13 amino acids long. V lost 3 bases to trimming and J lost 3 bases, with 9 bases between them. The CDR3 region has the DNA TGCGCCAGCAGCTCAGGGAAGGACACTGAAGCTTTCTTT. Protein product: CASSSGKDTEAFF.

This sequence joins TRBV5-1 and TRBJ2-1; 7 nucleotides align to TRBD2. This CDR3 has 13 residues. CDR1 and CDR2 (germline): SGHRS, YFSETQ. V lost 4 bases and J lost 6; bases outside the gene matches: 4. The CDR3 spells CASSLRLANEQFF. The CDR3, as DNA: TGCGCCAGCAGCCTACGACTAGCCAATGAGCAGTTCTTC.

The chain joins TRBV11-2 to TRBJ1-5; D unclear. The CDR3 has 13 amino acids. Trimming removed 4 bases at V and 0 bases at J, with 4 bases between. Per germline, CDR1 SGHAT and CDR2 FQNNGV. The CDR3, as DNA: TGTGCCAGCAGCTCTTATAGCAATCAGCCCCAGCATTTT. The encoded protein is CASSSYSNQPQHF.

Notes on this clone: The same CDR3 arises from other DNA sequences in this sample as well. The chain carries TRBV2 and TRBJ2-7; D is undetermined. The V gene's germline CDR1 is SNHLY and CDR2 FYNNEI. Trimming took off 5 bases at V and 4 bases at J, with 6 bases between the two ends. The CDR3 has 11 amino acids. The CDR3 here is CASSLGYEQYF. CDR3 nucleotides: TGTGCCAGCAGTTTGGGATACGAGCAGTACTTC. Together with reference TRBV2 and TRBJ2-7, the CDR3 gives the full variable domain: EPEVTQTPSHQVTQMGQEVILRCVPISNHLYFYWYRQILGQKVEFLVSFYNNEISEKSEIFDDQFSVERPDGSNFTLKIRSTKLEDSAMYFCASSLGYEQYFGPGTRLTVT.

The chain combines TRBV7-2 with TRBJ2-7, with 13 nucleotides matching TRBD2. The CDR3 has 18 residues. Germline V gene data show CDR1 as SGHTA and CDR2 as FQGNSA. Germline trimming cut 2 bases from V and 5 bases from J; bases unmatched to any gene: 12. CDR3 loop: CASSLRTLAGGPPNEQYF. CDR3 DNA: TGTGCCAGCAGCTTAAGGACACTAGCGGGAGGGCCTCCGAACGAGCAGTACTTC. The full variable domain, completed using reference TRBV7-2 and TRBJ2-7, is GAGVSQSPSNKVTEKGKDVELRCDPISGHTALYWYRQSLGQGLEFLIYFQGNSAPDKSGLPSDRFSAERTGGSVSTLTIQRTQQEDSAVYLCASSLRTLAGGPPNEQYFGPGTRLTVT.